The entry below gives a single TCR beta chain sequence along with its context. The target antigen is unknown. These data come from a study of Ad26.COV2.S vaccination and SARS-CoV-2 variants. Study-wide context: Sample donor was a member of the COV1001 Ad26.COV2.S trial arm. Ad26.COV2.S given intramuscularly, once or twice 56 days apart.

CDR1 is SGDLS and CDR2 is YYNGEE in the germline V gene. CDR3 length equals 15 residues. Trimming took off 3 bases at V and 1 base at J, with 13 bases between the two ends. Data came from immunoSEQ multiplex PCR; TCRdb stores just in-frame clones and leaves some out. The profile covers around 270,000 clones, with around 88% appearing a single time and nearly 3% taken by the ten largest. Documented treatment: about 20 received Ad26.COV2.S at low or high dose, single or two shots; a few received placebo; per-sample allocation not given. Sampling was performed 63 days after the first vaccine or placebo injection. Participants' vaccine, an Ad26 vector, delivered Wuhan-strain SARS-CoV-2 spike. Points from the study as a whole: Analyses of TCR breadth and depth may have underestimated total T cell responses.

The chain is built from TRBV9 and TRBJ2-5; D unclear. The sample was peripheral blood, taken in a trial of Ad26.COV2.S vaccine versus placebo. The origin of this receptor is a person between 18 and 59 years old who received the Ad26.COV2.S COVID-19 vaccine or a placebo. The DNA for the CDR3 is TGTGCCAGCAGCGCTTCGCGCTCGTCCCAAGAGACCCAGTACTTC. This translates into CASSASRSSQETQYF.